This is a list of T cell receptor beta chains from one sample in a study of CD4 T cell repertoires in COVID-19. Using immunoSEQ multiplex PCR, the repertoire was profiled, and TCRdb retains in-frame clones only, with some absent. This repertoire shows about 75,000 clones, around four fifths found once; its top ten account for approximately 0.55%. Sequencing was performed on CD4+ T cells from peripheral blood, taken after recovery from COVID-19. All receptors come from a human donor who had COVID-19. The CDR3 runs from the conserved cysteine through the conserved F or W. The order of the fields is clone size, V gene, CDR3 length, D gene, J gene, CDR3 DNA, CDR3 protein. D genes are given only for firm matches. Clone size is shown for a subset of rows, as once, few, many or a class of expanded clone.

clone size: NA
V gene: TRBV11-3
CDR3 length: 13
D gene: NA
J gene: TRBJ2-1
CDR3 DNA: TGTGCCAGCAGCTTAGAGCAAGGTTCGGAGCAGTTCTTC
CDR3 protein: CASSLEQGSEQFF

clone size: NA
V gene: TRBV3-1/TRBV3-2
CDR3 length: 12
D gene: NA
J gene: TRBJ1-2
CDR3 DNA: TGTGCCAGCAGCCCTGGACAATACGGCTACACCTTC
CDR3 protein: CASSPGQYGYTF

clone size: NA
V gene: TRBV6-5
CDR3 length: 13
D gene: NA
J gene: TRBJ2-1
CDR3 DNA: TGTGCCAGCTTGGTGAGCTCCTACAATGAGCAGTTCTTC
CDR3 protein: CASLVSSYNEQFF

clone size: NA
V gene: TRBV12-3/TRBV12-4
CDR3 length: 12
D gene: NA
J gene: TRBJ1-5
CDR3 DNA: TGTGCCAGCAGTTTAGAACCCCAGCCCCAGCATTTT
CDR3 protein: CASSLEPQPQHF

clone size: NA
V gene: TRBV5-1
CDR3 length: 15
D gene: TRBD1
J gene: TRBJ1-1
CDR3 DNA: TGCGCCAGCAGCTTGGGGGGACAGGGAGGCGCTGAAGCTTTCTTT
CDR3 protein: CASSLGGQGGAEAFF

clone size: few
V gene: TRBV3-1/TRBV3-2
CDR3 length: 16
D gene: NA
J gene: TRBJ1-1
CDR3 DNA: TGTGCCAGCAGCCAAGACAGGACCTCTCTGAACACTGAAGCTTTCTTT
CDR3 protein: CASSQDRTSLNTEAFF

clone size: NA
V gene: TRBV28
CDR3 length: 13
D gene: NA
J gene: TRBJ2-7
CDR3 DNA: TGTGCCAGTTCGGGACCCTTCCAATACGAGCAGTACTTC
CDR3 protein: CASSGPFQYEQYF

clone size: NA
V gene: TRBV5-6
CDR3 length: 12
D gene: NA
J gene: TRBJ1-1
CDR3 DNA: TGTGCCAGCAAGACGGGGAACACTGAAGCTTTCTTT
CDR3 protein: CASKTGNTEAFF

clone size: NA
V gene: TRBV18
CDR3 length: 13
D gene: NA
J gene: TRBJ1-4
CDR3 DNA: TGTGCCAGCTCACCACTCGCAGGGGAAAAACTGTTTTTT
CDR3 protein: CASSPLAGEKLFF

clone size: NA
V gene: TRBV19
CDR3 length: 13
D gene: NA
J gene: TRBJ1-4
CDR3 DNA: TGTGCCAGTATGTCAGTAGCTAATGAAAAACTGTTTTTT
CDR3 protein: CASMSVANEKLFF

clone size: NA
V gene: TRBV4-1
CDR3 length: 15
D gene: NA
J gene: TRBJ2-3
CDR3 DNA: TGCGCCAGCAGCCAAGGAGGAGTTAGCACAGATACGCAGTATTTT
CDR3 protein: CASSQGGVSTDTQYF

clone size: few
V gene: TRBV6-6
CDR3 length: 15
D gene: TRBD1
J gene: TRBJ2-7
CDR3 DNA: TGTGCCAGCAGTTCACGGGACAGGGGGTCCTACGAGCAGTACTTC
CDR3 protein: CASSSRDRGSYEQYF

clone size: NA
V gene: TRBV15
CDR3 length: 15
D gene: TRBD2
J gene: TRBJ2-1
CDR3 DNA: TGTGCCACCAGCAGAGATAGGGACTATGGGGGTGAGCAGTTCTTC
CDR3 protein: CATSRDRDYGGEQFF